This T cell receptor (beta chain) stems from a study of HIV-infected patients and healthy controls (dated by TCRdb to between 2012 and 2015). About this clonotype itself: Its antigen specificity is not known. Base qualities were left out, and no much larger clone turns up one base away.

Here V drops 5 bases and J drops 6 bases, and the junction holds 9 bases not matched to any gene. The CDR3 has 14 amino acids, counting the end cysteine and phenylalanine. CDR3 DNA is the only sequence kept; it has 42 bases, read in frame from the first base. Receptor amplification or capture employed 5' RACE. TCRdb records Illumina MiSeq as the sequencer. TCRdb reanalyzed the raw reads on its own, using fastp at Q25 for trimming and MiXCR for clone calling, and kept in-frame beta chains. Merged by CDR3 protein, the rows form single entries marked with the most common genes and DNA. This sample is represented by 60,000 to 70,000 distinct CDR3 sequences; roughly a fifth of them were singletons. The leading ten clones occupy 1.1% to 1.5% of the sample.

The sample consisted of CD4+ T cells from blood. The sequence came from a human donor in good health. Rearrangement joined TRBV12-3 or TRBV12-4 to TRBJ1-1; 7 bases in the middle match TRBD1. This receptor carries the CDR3 CASSETGRVSEAFF. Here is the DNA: TGTGCCAGCAGTGAGACAGGGAGGGTATCTGAAGCTTTCTTT.